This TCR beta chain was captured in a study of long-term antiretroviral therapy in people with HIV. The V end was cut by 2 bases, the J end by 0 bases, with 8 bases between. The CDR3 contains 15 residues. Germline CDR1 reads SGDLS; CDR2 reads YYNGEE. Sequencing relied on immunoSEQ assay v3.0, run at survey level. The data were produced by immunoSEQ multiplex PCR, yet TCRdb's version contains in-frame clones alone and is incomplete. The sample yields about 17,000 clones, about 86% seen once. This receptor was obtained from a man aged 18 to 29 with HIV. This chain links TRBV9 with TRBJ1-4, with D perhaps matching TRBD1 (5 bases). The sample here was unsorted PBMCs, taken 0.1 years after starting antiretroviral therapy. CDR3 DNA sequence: TGTGCCAGCAGCGTCCGGGGCGCAACTAATGAAAAACTGTTTTTT. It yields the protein CASSVRGATNEKLFF.